A single sample gave rise to the 19 T cell receptor beta chains below, sequenced in a study of blood T cell repertoires in COVID-19. Sequenced by immunoSEQ multiplex PCR; TCRdb stores in-frame clones only, minus some. Of a few hundred thousand clones in the sample, 65% to 90% were seen once. Source material: peripheral blood. The receptors stem from a woman aged 45-65 years with acute or convalescent COVID-19.

This clone was picked up a small number of times. The genes are TRBV4-2 and TRBJ2-4, with D unclear. CDR1 is LGHNA and CDR2 is YNFKEQ in the germline V gene. V was shortened by 1 base and J by 5 bases, with 9 bases between the two germline ends. The length of the CDR3 is 14 residues. This chain's CDR3 is CASSQVHRENIQYF. The CDR3 DNA is TGTGCCAGCAGCCAAGTTCACAGAGAAAACATTCAGTACTTC.

This clone has a handful of counts. The chain's CDR3 is CASSALAVNTGELFF. Written as DNA, the CDR3 is TGTGCCAGCAGCGCACTAGCGGTTAACACCGGGGAGCTGTTTTTT. The chain recombines TRBV9 with TRBJ2-2; TRBD2 aligns across 8 bases. The CDR3 is 15 amino acids. With 3 bases clipped from V and 2 bases from J, the junction kept 3 bases outside the gene matches. Germline CDR1 and CDR2: SGDLS and YYNGEE.

The genes are TRBV28 and TRBJ1-2; maybe TRBD1 (5 bases). V lost 2 bases and J 5 bases, leaving 12 bases between the germline ends. The CDR3 contains 14 residues. Germline assignment: CDR1 MDHEN and CDR2 SYDVKM. The CDR3 coding sequence is TGTGCCAGCAGTTTAGGAGCAGGGAATTATGGCTACACCTTC. Its translation is CASSLGAGNYGYTF.

The V call is TRBV24-1, the J call TRBJ1-1, with 8 bases identical to TRBD1. This CDR3 has 14 residues. With V trimmed by 3 bases and J by 6 bases, 5 bases remained unmatched. Germline V gives CDR1 KGHDR, CDR2 SFDVKD. The CDR3 nucleotides are TGTGCCACCAGTGATGCCGGGACAGGCGCTGAAGCTTTCTTT. Translated, it gives CATSDAGTGAEAFF.

The rearrangement links TRBV6-2 or TRBV6-3 to TRBJ1-5; tentatively, D is TRBD1 (6 bases). The germline V and J ends were trimmed by 4 bases and 2 bases, with 12 bases remaining between them. This CDR3 is built from 15 residues. In germline, CDR1 is MNHEY, CDR2 SVGEGT. The CDR3 DNA reads TGTGCCAGCAGTTTAGGGGGTGGGGGCAATCAGCCCCAGCATTTT. Its translation: CASSLGGGGNQPQHF.

The chain is built from TRBV27 and TRBJ1-1; perhaps TRBD1 as D (6 bases). The V gene lost 4 bases and the J gene lost 2 bases, with 8 bases spanning the gap. CDR3 size: 13 residues. Germline V gene data show CDR1 as MNHEY and CDR2 as SMNVEV (reference sequence). CDR3: CASSYRDNTEAFF. CDR3 coding DNA: TGTGCCAGCAGTTACAGGGATAACACTGAAGCTTTCTTT.

This CDR3 is CASSYRVGGYTF. CDR3 bases: TGTGCCAGCAGTTACAGGGTCGGTGGCTACACCTTC. This chain links TRBV12-3 or TRBV12-4 with TRBJ1-2, with a tentative D call TRBD1 (6 bases). CDR3 size: 12 residues. V was cut by 4 bases and J by 7 bases, with 10 bases left in between.

The chain has TRBV30 and TRBJ2-3; D perhaps matches TRBD1 (6 bases). The CDR3 totals 17 residues. The germline V gene encodes CDR1 GTSNPN and CDR2 SVGIG (reference sequence). The V end lost 5 bases, the J end lost 3 bases, and 24 bases lay between the germline ends. DNA of the CDR3: TGTGCCTGGGCCCCCGCCTCAGGGGTCGGGGAGACAGATACGCAGTATTTT. Its translation is CAWAPASGVGETDTQYF.

This chain links TRBV5-4 with TRBJ2-2; a possible D gene is TRBD1 (6 bases). V lost 4 bases and J lost 8, with 9 bases in between. The CDR3 sequence is 12 residues long. The germline V gene has CDR1 SGHNT and CDR2 YYREEE (reference sequence). The chain's CDR3 is CASSHRVGELFF. CDR3 DNA: TGTGCCAGCAGCCACAGGGTAGGGGAGCTGTTTTTT.

The V and J genes are TRBV28 and TRBJ2-7; 7 bases map to TRBD1. Germline trimming cut 5 bases from V and 9 bases from J; bases unmatched to any gene: 10. The CDR3 is 13 residues long. Germline V CDR1 and CDR2: MDHEN, SYDVKM. The CDR3 DNA follows: TGTGCCAGCAGTAAGAGGGGGCGCGGTGGGCAGTACTTC. It codes for CASSKRGRGGQYF.

The rearrangement joins TRBV5-1 to TRBJ2-2; 9 bases agree with TRBD1. J gave up 9 bases and V 4 bases, and 10 bases lay outside the gene matches. CDR1 is SGHRS and CDR2 is YFSETQ in the germline V gene. The length of the CDR3 is 15 residues. CDR3 region: CASSRPGQGLRELFF. The CDR3 DNA sequence: TGCGCCAGCAGCCGACCGGGACAGGGTTTGCGGGAGCTGTTTTTT.

The sample holds a few counts of this clone. The V and J genes are TRBV6-1 and TRBJ2-7; TRBD2 matches 7 bases. CDR3 length: 15 amino acids. The V and J ends lost 2 bases and 2 bases, in that order; junction bases with no gene match: 6. Germline CDR1 and CDR2: MNHNS and SASEGT. CDR3 sequence (DNA): TGTGCCAGCAGTGAAATAAGTCTAGCGGCCTACGAGCAGTACTTC. Its translation: CASSEISLAAYEQYF.

V is TRBV11-2 and J is TRBJ2-1, with 10 bases that match TRBD2. The germline gives CDR1 SGHAT, CDR2 FQNNGV. This CDR3 contains 16 residues. The V gene end was trimmed by 5 bases and the J gene end by 6 bases; junction bases not matched to a gene: 10. CDR3 region: CASSPRGAGGPNEQFF. CDR3 DNA: TGTGCCAGCAGCCCCAGGGGAGCGGGGGGGCCCAATGAGCAGTTCTTC.

The chain uses TRBV18 and TRBJ2-2; 9 bases align to TRBD2. The V gene end was trimmed by 5 bases and the J gene end by 5 bases; junction bases not matched to a gene: 6. The CDR3 is 15 amino acids. CDR1 is KGHSH and CDR2 is LQKENI in the germline V gene. This chain's CDR3 is CASSMGTSNTGELFF. CDR3 sequence (DNA): TGTGCCAGCTCAATGGGGACTAGCAATACCGGGGAGCTGTTTTTT.

The rearrangement links TRBV19 to TRBJ2-1, with 11 nucleotides matching TRBD2. The CDR3 is 14 amino acids. V gave up 6 bases and J gave up 7 bases; unmatched junction bases: 5. The V gene's germline CDR1 is LNHDA and CDR2 SQIVND (reference sequence). CDR3 protein: CASRRLAGMNEQFF. CDR3 in DNA: TGTGCCAGTAGGAGACTAGCGGGGATGAATGAGCAGTTCTTC.

The rearrangement uses TRBV6-6 and TRBJ1-6; TRBD1 matches at 7 bases. This CDR3 is built from 16 residues. Germline CDR1 MNHNY, CDR2 SVGAGI (reference sequence). The J segment lost 0 bases and the V segment lost 5 bases, leaving 4 bases of the junction unmatched. CDR3 sequence: CASSRQGRSYNSPLHF. The CDR3 region has the DNA TGTGCCAGCAGTCGACAGGGCCGCTCCTATAATTCACCCCTCCACTTT.

The V gene is TRBV21-1, the J gene TRBJ1-5. TRBV21-1 constitutes a pseudogene. The CDR3 extends over 15 amino acids. CDR3 sequence reads: CASSKNGVLDQPQHF. The CDR3 DNA is TGTGCCAGCAGCAAAAACGGGGTTTTGGATCAGCCCCAGCATTTT.

The chain couples TRBV6-6 to TRBJ2-7; D unclear. The germline V and J ends were trimmed by 0 bases and 0 bases, with 6 bases remaining between them. Per germline, CDR1 MNHNY and CDR2 SVGAGI (reference sequence). CDR3 length equals 14 residues. CDR3: CASSYSQASYEQYF. The CDR3 DNA reads TGTGCCAGCAGTTACTCGCAGGCCTCCTACGAGCAGTACTTC.

CDR3 nucleotide sequence: TGCGCCAGCAGCTTGGACAGAGAAAATTCACCCCTCCACTTT. Protein sequence: CASSLDRENSPLHF. This chain uses TRBV5-1 with TRBJ1-6, with no clear D. Germline CDR1 is SGHRS and CDR2 is YFSETQ. The CDR3 sequence is 14 residues long. The V gene lost 0 bases and the J gene lost 7 bases, with 8 bases spanning the gap. The complete variable domain, with remaining parts taken from reference TRBV5-1 and TRBJ1-6, reads KAGVTQTPRYLIKTRGQQVTLSCSPISGHRSVSWYQQTPGQGLQFLFEYFSETQRNKGNFPGRFSGRQFSNSRSEMNVSTLELGDSALYLCASSLDRENSPLHFGNGTRLTVT.